Shown below are 3 T cell receptor beta chains from a single sample sequenced in a study of T cell changes during pregnancy in multiple sclerosis. The method was immunoSEQ multiplex PCR; TCRdb's version includes in-frame clones alone and lacks a portion of them. In the table there are 35,000 to 50,000 clones, 84% of which are singletons. This specimen consisted of CD4+ T cells from peripheral blood mononuclear cells, obtained before pregnancy. These TCRs come from a female donor with multiple sclerosis, enrolled in a pregnancy study.

This clone was counted a few times. This chain joins TRBV5-1 and TRBJ2-2; 11 positions agree with TRBD2. V gave up 6 bases and J gave up 6 bases; unmatched junction bases: 4. From germline, CDR1 is SGHRS and CDR2 YFSETQ. CDR3 length: 14 residues. The CDR3 loop reads CASTIAGGSGELFF. The CDR3 DNA is TGCGCCAGCACCATAGCGGGAGGGTCCGGGGAGCTGTTTTTT.

The chain employs TRBV5-1 and TRBJ2-1; 10 bases match TRBD2. V lost 0 bases and J lost 12; bases outside the gene matches: 12. CDR3 size: 16 residues. Germline V gene sequence: CDR1 SGHRS, CDR2 YFSETQ. For the CDR3, the DNA is TGCGCCAGCAGCTTGGGCCTAGCGGGGGACGTGTTGGGGCAGTTCTTC. Its translation: CASSLGLAGDVLGQFF. The full variable domain, with the rest looked up from reference TRBV5-1 and TRBJ2-1, is KAGVTQTPRYLIKTRGQQVTLSCSPISGHRSVSWYQQTPGQGLQFLFEYFSETQRNKGNFPGRFSGRQFSNSRSEMNVSTLELGDSALYLCASSLGLAGDVLGQFFGPGTRLTVL.

The V gene is TRBV11-3, the J gene TRBJ2-1, with D perhaps TRBD2 (5 bases). This CDR3 is 18 amino acids long. Germline CDR1 and CDR2: SGHNT and YENEEA. The ends were cut back, 0 bases at V and 0 bases at J, with 15 bases in the middle. The CDR3 DNA follows: TGTGCCAGCAGCTTAGATCAGGCGGGTTCGAGCTCCTACAATGAGCAGTTCTTC. Translation gives CASSLDQAGSSSYNEQFF.